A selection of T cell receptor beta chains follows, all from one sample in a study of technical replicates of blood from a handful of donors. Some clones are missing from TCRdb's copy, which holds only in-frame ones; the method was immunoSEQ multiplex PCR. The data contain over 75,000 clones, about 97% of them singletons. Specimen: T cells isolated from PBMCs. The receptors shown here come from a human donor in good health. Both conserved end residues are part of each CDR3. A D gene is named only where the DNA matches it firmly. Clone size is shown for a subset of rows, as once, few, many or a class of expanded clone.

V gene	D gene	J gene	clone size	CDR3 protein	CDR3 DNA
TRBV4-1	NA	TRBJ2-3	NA	CASSQVVEGVADTQYF	TGCGCCAGCAGCCAAGTTGTCGAGGGGGTCGCAGATACGCAGTATTTT
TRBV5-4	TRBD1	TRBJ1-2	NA	CASSPGTDPNYGYTF	TGTGCCAGCAGCCCCGGGACAGACCCTAACTATGGCTACACCTTC
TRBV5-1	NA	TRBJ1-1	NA	CASSLTGTTNTEAFF	TGCGCCAGCAGCTTAACCGGGACAACGAACACTGAAGCTTTCTTT
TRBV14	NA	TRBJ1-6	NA	CASSQGSARRSPLHF	TGTGCCAGCAGCCAAGGTTCCGCCAGGCGCTCACCCCTCCACTTT
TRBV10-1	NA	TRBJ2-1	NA	CASSGSSDEQFF	TGCGCCAGCAGTGGAAGTAGCGATGAGCAGTTCTTC
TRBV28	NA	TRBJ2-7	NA	CASSPLVRLYEQYF	TGTGCCAGCAGCCCCCTGGTGAGACTCTACGAGCAGTACTTC
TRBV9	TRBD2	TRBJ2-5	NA	CASSPFGRGQETQYF	TGTGCCAGCAGCCCCTTCGGGAGGGGGCAAGAGACCCAGTACTTC
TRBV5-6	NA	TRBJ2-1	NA	CASSPPILTANEQFF	TGTGCCAGCAGCCCCCCGATTTTGACAGCCAATGAGCAGTTCTTC
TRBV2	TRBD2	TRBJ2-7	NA	CASGRPSGSYEQYF	TGTGCCAGCGGACGGCCTAGCGGTTCATACGAGCAGTACTTC
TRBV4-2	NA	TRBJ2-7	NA	CASSQEGSPSYEQYF	TGTGCCAGCAGCCAAGAAGGGAGCCCATCCTACGAGCAGTACTTC
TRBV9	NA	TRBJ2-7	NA	CASTAGTTPYEQYF	TGTGCCAGCACGGCCGGGACAACACCCTACGAGCAGTACTTC
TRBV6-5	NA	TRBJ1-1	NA	CASSYSSGASNTEAFF	TGTGCCAGCAGTTACTCGTCAGGGGCCTCCAACACTGAAGCTTTCTTT
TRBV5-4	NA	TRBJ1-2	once	CASSFDSYGYTF	TGTGCCAGCAGCTTCGACAGCTATGGCTACACCTTC
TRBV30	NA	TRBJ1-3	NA	CAWSPPGNTIYF	TGTGCCTGGAGTCCTCCTGGAAACACCATATATTTT
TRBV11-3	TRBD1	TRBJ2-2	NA	CASSPPLGQTALGTGELFF	TGTGCCAGCAGCCCCCCCCTGGGACAGACCGCTCTTGGGACCGGGGAGCTGTTTTTT
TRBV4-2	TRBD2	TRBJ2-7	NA	CASSQGLAGGSEQYF	TGTGCCAGCAGCCAAGGACTAGCGGGAGGGAGTGAGCAGTACTTC
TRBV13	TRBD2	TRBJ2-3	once	CASSPRTSAADTQYF	TGTGCCAGCAGCCCACGGACTAGCGCGGCAGATACGCAGTATTTT
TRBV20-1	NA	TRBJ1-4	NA	CSARPVSKLFF	TGCAGTGCTAGGCCAGTATCAAAACTGTTTTTT
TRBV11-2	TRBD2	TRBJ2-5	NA	CASSRAGGNQETQYF	TGTGCCAGCAGTCGAGCGGGAGGAAACCAAGAGACCCAGTACTTC
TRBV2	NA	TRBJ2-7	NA	CASRRQERSYEQYF	TGTGCCAGCAGAAGACAAGAACGGTCCTACGAGCAGTACTTC
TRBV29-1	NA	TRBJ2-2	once	CSVERGGELFF	TGCAGCGTTGAAAGGGGAGGGGAGCTGTTTTTT
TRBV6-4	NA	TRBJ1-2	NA	CASSDTPGDGYTF	TGTGCCAGCAGTGACACCCCAGGTGATGGCTACACCTTC
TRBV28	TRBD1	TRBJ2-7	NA	CASIPNRGHHEQYF	TGTGCCAGCATTCCCAACAGGGGGCACCACGAGCAGTACTTC
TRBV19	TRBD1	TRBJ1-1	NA	CASSIAQGAGEAFF	TGTGCCAGTAGTATCGCCCAGGGGGCTGGTGAAGCTTTCTTT
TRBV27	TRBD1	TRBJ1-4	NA	CASSYGRQGKNEKLFF	TGTGCCAGCAGTTACGGGAGACAGGGGAAAAATGAAAAACTGTTTTTT
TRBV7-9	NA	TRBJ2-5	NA	CASAGEAYGTQYF	TGTGCCAGCGCCGGGGAGGCGTATGGGACCCAGTACTTC
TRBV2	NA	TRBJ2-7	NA	CASSSASTVTYEQYF	TGTGCCAGCAGTTCCGCCTCGACAGTTACCTACGAGCAGTACTTC
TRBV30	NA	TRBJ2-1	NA	CAWSVLGGYEQFF	TGTGCCTGGAGTGTACTAGGGGGATATGAGCAGTTCTTC
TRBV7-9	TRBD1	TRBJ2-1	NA	CASSSTGTVENNEQFF	TGTGCCAGCAGCTCTACCGGGACAGTAGAGAATAATGAGCAGTTCTTC
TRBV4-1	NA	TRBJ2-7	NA	CASSIDYEQYF	TGCGCCAGCAGCATAGACTACGAGCAGTACTTC
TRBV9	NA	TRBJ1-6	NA	CASSVAPDSAPQPLHF	TGTGCCAGCAGCGTAGCACCGGACAGTGCCCCGCAGCCCCTCCACTTT
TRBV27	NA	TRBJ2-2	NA	CASSLYGPTGELFF	TGTGCCAGCAGTTTATACGGTCCCACCGGGGAGCTGTTTTTT
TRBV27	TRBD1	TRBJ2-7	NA	CASSSPRGTGPGEQYF	TGTGCCAGCAGTTCCCCACGTGGGACAGGCCCTGGCGAGCAGTACTTC
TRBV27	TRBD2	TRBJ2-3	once	CASSLSLTGGVSFTDTQYF	TGTGCCAGCAGTTTATCCCTTACGGGAGGGGTTTCGTTCACAGATACGCAGTATTTT
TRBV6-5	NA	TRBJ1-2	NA	CASIKGPGYGYTF	TGTGCCAGCATCAAGGGGCCCGGCTATGGCTACACCTTC
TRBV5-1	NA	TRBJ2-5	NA	CASSSGRGQETQYF	TGCGCCAGCAGCTCCGGACGGGGACAAGAGACCCAGTACTTC
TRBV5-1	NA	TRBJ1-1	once	CASSFALNTEAFF	TGCGCCAGCAGCTTCGCGCTGAACACTGAAGCTTTCTTT
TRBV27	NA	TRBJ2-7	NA	CASSLSDSTYEQYF	TGTGCCAGCAGTTTATCGGACAGCACCTACGAGCAGTACTTC
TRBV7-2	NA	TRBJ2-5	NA	CASSLGRETQYF	TGTGCCAGCAGCTTAGGCCGGGAGACCCAGTACTTC
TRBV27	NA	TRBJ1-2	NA	CASSITPRGQYYGYTF	TGTGCCAGCAGTATAACCCCCCGGGGTCAGTACTATGGCTACACCTTC
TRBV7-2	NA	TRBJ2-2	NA	CASSLSQGYTGELFF	TGTGCCAGCAGCTTATCACAGGGATACACCGGGGAGCTGTTTTTT
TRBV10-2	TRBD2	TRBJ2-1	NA	CASSRGTSNEQFF	TGCGCCAGCAGCCGCGGGACTAGCAATGAGCAGTTCTTC
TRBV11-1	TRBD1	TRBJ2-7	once	CASSPRDRDHEQYF	TGTGCCAGCAGTCCCCGGGACAGGGATCACGAGCAGTACTTC
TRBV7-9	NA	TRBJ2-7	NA	CASSLEPVVSSISYEQYF	TGTGCCAGCAGCTTGGAGCCCGTAGTCTCTTCGATCTCCTACGAGCAGTACTTC
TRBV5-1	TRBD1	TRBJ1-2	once	CASSLDRNYGYTF	TGCGCCAGCAGCCTGGACAGGAACTATGGCTACACCTTC